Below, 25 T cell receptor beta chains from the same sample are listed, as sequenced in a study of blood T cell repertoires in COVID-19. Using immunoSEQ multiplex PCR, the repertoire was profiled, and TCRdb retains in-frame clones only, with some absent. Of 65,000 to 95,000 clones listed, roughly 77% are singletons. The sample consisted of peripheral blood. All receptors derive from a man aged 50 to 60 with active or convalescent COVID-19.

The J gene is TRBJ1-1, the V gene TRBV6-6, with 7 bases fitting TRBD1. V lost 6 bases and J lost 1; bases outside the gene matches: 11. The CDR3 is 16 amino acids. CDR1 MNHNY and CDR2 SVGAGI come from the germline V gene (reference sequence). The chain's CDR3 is CASSHRQGVANTEAFF. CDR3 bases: TGTGCCAGCAGCCACCGACAGGGAGTGGCGAACACTGAAGCTTTCTTT.

The CDR3 protein is CASRRVRDTEAFF. The CDR3 nucleotides read TGTGCCAGTAGGAGGGTGAGGGACACTGAAGCTTTCTTT. The chain links TRBV19 to TRBJ1-1; D is ambiguous. The germline V gene encodes CDR1 LNHDA and CDR2 SQIVND (reference sequence). The CDR3 is made up of 13 amino acids. The ends were cut back, 6 bases at V and 3 bases at J, with 11 bases in the middle.

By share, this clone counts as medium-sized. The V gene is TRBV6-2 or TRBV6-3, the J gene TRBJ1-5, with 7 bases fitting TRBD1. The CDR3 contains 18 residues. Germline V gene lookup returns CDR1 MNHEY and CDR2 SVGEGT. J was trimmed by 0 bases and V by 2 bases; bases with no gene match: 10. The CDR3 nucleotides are TGTGCCAGCAGTTACCAGACAGGGAACCCCGTTAGCAATCAGCCCCAGCATTTT. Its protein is CASSYQTGNPVSNQPQHF.

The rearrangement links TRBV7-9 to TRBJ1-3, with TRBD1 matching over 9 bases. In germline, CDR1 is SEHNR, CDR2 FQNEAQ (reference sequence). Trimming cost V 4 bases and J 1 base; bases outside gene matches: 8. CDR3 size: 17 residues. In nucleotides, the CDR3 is TGTGCCAGCAGCTCTGGGGACAGGGTTTGGTCTGGAAACACCATATATTTT. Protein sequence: CASSSGDRVWSGNTIYF.

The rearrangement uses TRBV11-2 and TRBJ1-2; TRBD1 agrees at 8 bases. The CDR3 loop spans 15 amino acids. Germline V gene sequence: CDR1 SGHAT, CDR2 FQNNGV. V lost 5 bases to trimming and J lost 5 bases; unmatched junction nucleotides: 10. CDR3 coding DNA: TGTGCCAGCAGCCCACGGACAGGGCCCTATTATGGCTACACCTTC. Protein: CASSPRTGPYYGYTF.

The CDR3 loop is CATQGANTEAFF. DNA of the CDR3: TGTGCCACACAGGGGGCGAACACTGAAGCTTTCTTT. V usage is TRBV6-1 and J usage is TRBJ1-1; 9 nucleotides agree with TRBD1. CDR3 length: 12 amino acids. V was pared by 10 bases and J by 1 base, with 1 base of the junction left unmatched. In germline, CDR1 is MNHNS, CDR2 SASEGT.

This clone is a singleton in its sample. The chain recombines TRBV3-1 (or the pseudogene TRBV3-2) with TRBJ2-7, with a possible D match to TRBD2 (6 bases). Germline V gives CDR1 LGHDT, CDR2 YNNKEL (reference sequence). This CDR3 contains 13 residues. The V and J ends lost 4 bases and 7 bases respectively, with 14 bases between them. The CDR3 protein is CASSPTYRGEQYF. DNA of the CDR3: TGTGCCAGCAGCCCGACGTACCGGGGGGAGCAGTACTTC.

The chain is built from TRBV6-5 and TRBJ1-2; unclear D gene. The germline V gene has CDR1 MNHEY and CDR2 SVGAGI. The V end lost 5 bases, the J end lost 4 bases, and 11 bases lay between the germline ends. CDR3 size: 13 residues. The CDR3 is CASSPTWAYGYTF. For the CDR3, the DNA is TGTGCCAGCAGTCCGACATGGGCCTATGGCTACACCTTC.

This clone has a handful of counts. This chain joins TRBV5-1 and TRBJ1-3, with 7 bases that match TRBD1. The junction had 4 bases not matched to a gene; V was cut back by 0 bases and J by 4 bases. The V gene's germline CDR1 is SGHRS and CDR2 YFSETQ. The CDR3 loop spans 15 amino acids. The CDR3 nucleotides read TGCGCCAGCAGCTTGGCCGGGACAGACGGAAACACCATATATTTT. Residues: CASSLAGTDGNTIYF.

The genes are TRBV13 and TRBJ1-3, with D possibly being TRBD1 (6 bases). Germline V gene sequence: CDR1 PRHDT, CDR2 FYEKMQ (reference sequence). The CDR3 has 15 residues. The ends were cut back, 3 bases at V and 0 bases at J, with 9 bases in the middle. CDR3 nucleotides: TGTGCCAGCAGCTTCGACAGGAGCTCTGGAAACACCATATATTTT. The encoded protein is CASSFDRSSGNTIYF. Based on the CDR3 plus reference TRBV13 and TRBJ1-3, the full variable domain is AAGVIQSPRHLIKEKRETATLKCYPIPRHDTVYWYQQGPGQDPQFLISFYEKMQSDKGSIPDRFSAQQFSDYHSELNMSSLELGDSALYFCASSFDRSSGNTIYFGEGSWLTVV.

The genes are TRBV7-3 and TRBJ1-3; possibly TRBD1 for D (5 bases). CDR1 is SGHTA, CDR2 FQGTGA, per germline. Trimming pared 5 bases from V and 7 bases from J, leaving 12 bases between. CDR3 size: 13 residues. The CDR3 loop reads CASSPRRGNTIYF. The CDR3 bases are TGTGCCAGCAGCCCCCGGCGGGGGAACACCATATATTTT.

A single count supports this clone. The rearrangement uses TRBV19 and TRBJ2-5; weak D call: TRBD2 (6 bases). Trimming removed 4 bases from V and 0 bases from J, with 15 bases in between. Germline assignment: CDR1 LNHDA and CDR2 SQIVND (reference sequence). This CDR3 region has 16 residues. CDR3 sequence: CASSNPLGGDQETQYF. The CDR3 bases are TGTGCCAGTAGTAATCCCCTGGGAGGAGACCAAGAGACCCAGTACTTC.

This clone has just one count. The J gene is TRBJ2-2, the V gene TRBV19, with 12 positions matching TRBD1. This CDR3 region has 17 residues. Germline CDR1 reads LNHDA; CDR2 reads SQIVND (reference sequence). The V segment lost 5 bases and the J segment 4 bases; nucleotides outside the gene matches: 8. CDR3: CASSLRGQGALTGELFF. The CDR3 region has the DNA TGTGCCAGTAGTTTACGGGGACAGGGGGCGCTCACCGGGGAGCTGTTTTTT.

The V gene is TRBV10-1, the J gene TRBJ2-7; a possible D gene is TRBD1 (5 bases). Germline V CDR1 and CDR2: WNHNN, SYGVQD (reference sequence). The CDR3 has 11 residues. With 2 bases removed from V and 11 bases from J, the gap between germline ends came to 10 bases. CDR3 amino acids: CASSEGARKYF. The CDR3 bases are TGCGCCAGCAGTGAGGGGGCTAGAAAGTACTTC.

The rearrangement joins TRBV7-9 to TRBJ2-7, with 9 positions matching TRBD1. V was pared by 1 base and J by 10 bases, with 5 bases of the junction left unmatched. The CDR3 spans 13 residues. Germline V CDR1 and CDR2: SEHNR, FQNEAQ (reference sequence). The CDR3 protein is CASSLGRDRDQYF. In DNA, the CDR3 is TGTGCCAGCAGCTTAGGCCGGGACAGGGACCAGTACTTC.

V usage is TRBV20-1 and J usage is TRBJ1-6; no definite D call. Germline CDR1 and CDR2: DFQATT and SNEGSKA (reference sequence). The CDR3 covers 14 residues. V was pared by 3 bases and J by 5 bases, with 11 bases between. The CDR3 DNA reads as TGCAGTGCTAGTCGCGGCACTGATAATTCACCCCTCCACTTT. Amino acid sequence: CSASRGTDNSPLHF.

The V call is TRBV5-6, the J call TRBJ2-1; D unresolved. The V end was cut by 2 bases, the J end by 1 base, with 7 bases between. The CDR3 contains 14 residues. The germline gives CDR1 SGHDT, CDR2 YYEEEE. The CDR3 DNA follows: TGTGCCAGCAGCTTTGCGGCGTCCTACAATGAGCAGTTCTTC. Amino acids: CASSFAASYNEQFF.

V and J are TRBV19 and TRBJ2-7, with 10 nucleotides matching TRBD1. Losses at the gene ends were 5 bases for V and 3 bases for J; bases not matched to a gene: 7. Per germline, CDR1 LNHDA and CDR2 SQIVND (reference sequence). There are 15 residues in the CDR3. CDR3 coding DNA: TGTGCCAGTAGTCAACCGGGACAGGGGTACTACGAGCAGTACTTC. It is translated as CASSQPGQGYYEQYF. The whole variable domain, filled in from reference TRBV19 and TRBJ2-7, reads DGGITQSPKYLFRKEGQNVTLSCEQNLNHDAMYWYRQDPGQGLRLIYYSQIVNDFQKGDIAEGYSVSREKKESFPLTVTSAQKNPTAFYLCASSQPGQGYYEQYFGPGTRLTVT.

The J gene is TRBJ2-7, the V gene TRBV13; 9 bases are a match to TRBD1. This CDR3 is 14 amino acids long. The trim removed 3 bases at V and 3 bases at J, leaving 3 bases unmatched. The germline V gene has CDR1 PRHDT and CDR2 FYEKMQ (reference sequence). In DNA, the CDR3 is TGTGCCAGCAGCTTTAAGACAGGGGGCTACGAGCAGTACTTC. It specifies CASSFKTGGYEQYF.

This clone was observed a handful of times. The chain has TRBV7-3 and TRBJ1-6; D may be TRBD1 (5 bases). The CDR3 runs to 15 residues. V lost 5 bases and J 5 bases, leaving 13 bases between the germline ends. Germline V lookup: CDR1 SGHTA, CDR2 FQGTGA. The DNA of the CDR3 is TGTGCCAGCAGCCTTCAGGGAGGGAATAATTCACCCCTCCACTTT. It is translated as CASSLQGGNNSPLHF.

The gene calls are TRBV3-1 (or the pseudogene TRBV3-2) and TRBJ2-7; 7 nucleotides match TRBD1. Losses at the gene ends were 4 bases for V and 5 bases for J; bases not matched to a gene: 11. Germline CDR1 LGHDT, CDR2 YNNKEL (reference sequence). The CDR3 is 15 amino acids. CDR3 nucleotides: TGTGCCAGCAGCCCGGAGACAGGGTTTATAGACGAGCAGTACTTC. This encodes CASSPETGFIDEQYF.

The CDR3 loop is CASSVQGAANEKLFF. For the CDR3, the DNA is TGTGCCAGCAGCGTCCAGGGGGCTGCTAATGAAAAACTGTTTTTT. The chain joins TRBV2 to TRBJ1-4, with 8 bases identical to TRBD1. With 6 bases clipped from V and 3 bases from J, the junction kept 6 bases outside the gene matches. Germline V lookup: CDR1 SNHLY, CDR2 FYNNEI. This CDR3 contains 15 residues.

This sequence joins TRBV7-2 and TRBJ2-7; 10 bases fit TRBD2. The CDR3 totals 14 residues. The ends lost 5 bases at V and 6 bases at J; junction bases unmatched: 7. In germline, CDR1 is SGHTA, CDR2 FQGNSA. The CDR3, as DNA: TGTGCCAGCAGCGCGAGCGGGGGGGCCTTCGAGCAGTACTTC. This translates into CASSASGGAFEQYF.

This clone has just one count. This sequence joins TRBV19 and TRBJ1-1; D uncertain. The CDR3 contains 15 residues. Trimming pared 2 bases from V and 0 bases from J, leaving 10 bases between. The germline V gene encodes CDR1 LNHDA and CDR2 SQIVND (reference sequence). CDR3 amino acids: CASSIRIPVNTEAFF. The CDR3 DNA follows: TGTGCCAGTAGTATACGCATCCCGGTGAACACTGAAGCTTTCTTT.

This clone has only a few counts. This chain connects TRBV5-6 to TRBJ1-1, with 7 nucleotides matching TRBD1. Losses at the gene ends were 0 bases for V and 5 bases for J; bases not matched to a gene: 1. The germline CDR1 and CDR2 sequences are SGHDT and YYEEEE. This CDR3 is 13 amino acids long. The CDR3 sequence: CASSLVTGTEAFF. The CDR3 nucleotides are TGTGCCAGCAGCTTGGTGACAGGGACTGAAGCTTTCTTT.